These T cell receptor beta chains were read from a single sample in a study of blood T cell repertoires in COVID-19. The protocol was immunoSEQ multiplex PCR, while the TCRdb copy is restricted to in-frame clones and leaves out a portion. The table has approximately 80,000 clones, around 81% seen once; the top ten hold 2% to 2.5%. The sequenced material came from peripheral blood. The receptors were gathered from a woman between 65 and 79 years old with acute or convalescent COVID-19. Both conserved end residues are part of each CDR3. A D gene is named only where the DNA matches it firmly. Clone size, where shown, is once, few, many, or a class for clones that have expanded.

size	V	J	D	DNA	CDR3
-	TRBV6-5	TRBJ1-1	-	TGTGCCAGCAAACACTTGGGCGTCTTTGAAGCTTTCTTT	CASKHLGVFEAFF
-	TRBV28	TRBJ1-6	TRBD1	TGTGCCAGCAGTTCAGGGGGCGCGGGTCGGCCCCTCCACTTT	CASSSGGAGRPLHF
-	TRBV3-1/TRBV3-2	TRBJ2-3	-	TGTGCCAGCAGCCCCTCCTCCAGGGTAGATACGCAGTATTTT	CASSPSSRVDTQYF
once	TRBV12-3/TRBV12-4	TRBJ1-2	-	TGTGCCAGCAGTTTGCCAGGGGCGCTTGGCTACACCTTC	CASSLPGALGYTF
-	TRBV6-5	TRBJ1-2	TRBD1	TGTGCCAGCAGTTTCTCGACAGGGCTTACAAGCTACACCTTC	CASSFSTGLTSYTF
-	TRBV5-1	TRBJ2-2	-	TGCGCCAGCAGCTTGATCGGGAACACCGGGGAGCTGTTTTTT	CASSLIGNTGELFF
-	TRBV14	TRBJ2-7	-	TGTGCCAGCAGCCAAGAATGGGCCTCCTACGAGCAGTACTTC	CASSQEWASYEQYF
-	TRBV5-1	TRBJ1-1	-	TGCGCCAGCAGCTTGGCGGTGAACACTGAAGCTTTCTTT	CASSLAVNTEAFF
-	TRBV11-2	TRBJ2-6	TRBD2	TGTGCCAGCAGCTCCCGGGGGGTTCTCTCTGGGGCCAACGTCCTGACTTTC	CASSSRGVLSGANVLTF
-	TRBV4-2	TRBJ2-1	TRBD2	TGTGCCAGCAGCCAACCCCGGACTAGCGGATCCTACAATGAGCAGTTCTTC	CASSQPRTSGSYNEQFF
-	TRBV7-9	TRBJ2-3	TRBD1	TGTGCCAGCAACCTAGGAGGGGGACAGGGAGGGGATACGCAGTATTTT	CASNLGGGQGGDTQYF
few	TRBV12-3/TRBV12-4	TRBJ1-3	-	TGTGCCAGCAGTTTGAATTCGGACACCATATATTTT	CASSLNSDTIYF
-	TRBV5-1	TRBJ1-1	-	TGCGCCAGCAGCTTGCAGAACCTCGAGAACACTGAAGCTTTCTTT	CASSLQNLENTEAFF
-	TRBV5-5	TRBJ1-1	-	TGTGCCAGCAGCTTGGATCTCAACACTGAAGCTTTCTTT	CASSLDLNTEAFF
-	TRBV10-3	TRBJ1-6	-	TGTGCCATCAGTGGGCAGGAAGGTTCACCCCTCCACTTT	CAISGQEGSPLHF
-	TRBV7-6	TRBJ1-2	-	TGTGCCAGCAGCTTAACCTTAAGGGGTAAAGCTAACTATGGCTACACCTTC	CASSLTLRGKANYGYTF
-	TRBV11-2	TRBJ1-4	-	TGTGCCGGCAGCTTGGAGCCGGAAGAAAAACTGTTTTTT	CAGSLEPEEKLFF
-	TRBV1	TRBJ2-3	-	TGCACCAGCAGCCAAGCCCTCCTAGCGGGGGGGGCTCGAAGCACAGATACGCAGTATTTT	CTSSQALLAGGARSTDTQYF
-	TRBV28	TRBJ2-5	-	TGTGCCATCAACACCGGGACAAACCAAGAGACCCAGTACTTC	CAINTGTNQETQYF
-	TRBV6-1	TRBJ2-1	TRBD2	TGTGCCAGCAGTGTGAGGACTAGCGGGGGGAAGGGTGAGCAGTTCTTC	CASSVRTSGGKGEQFF
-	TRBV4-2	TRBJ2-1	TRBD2	TGTGCCAGCAGCCAAGATATAGGACTAGCGGGTACAAATGAGCAGTTCTTC	CASSQDIGLAGTNEQFF
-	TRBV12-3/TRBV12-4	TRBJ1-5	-	TGTGCCAGCAGTTTGGGGCTCAATCAGCCCCAGCATTTT	CASSLGLNQPQHF
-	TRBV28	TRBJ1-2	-	TGTGCCAGCAGTCCCCACCCCGGGACACCAGCTAACTATGGCTACACCTTC	CASSPHPGTPANYGYTF
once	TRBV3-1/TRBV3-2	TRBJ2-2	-	TGTGCCAGCAGCAGACCACAGAAAACCGGGGAGCTGTTTTTT	CASSRPQKTGELFF
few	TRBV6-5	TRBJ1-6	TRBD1	TGTGCCAGCAGTTTTACAGGGGTTAATTCACCCCTCCACTTT	CASSFTGVNSPLHF
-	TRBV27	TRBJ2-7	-	TGTGCCAGCAGCCAGGGCCGGCTCTCCGTCGAGCAGTACTTC	CASSQGRLSVEQYF
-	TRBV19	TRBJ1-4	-	TGTGCCAGTCAAAAACAGGGTGCAACTAATGAAAAACTGTTTTTT	CASQKQGATNEKLFF
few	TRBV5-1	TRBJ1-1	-	TGCGCCAGCAGCTCCCAGTACAACACTGAAGCTTTCTTT	CASSSQYNTEAFF
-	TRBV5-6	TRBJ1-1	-	TGTGCCAGCAGTTTACCCCCACCGTGGAGGGCAAACACTGAAGCTTTCTTT	CASSLPPPWRANTEAFF
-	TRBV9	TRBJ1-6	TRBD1	TGTGCCAGCAGCGTAGCAGGGGGCGTTATAAATTCACCCCTCCACTTT	CASSVAGGVINSPLHF
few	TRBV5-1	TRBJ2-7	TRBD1	TGCGCCAGCAGCTTGAGGACAGGGGGGCCCTACGAGCAGTACTTC	CASSLRTGGPYEQYF
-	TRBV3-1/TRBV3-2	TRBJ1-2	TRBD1	TGTGCCAGCAGCCAGCGACAGGGCTATGGCTACACCTTC	CASSQRQGYGYTF
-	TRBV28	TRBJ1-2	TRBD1	TGTGCCAGCAGTCTACAGGGGGCCTATGGCTACACCTTC	CASSLQGAYGYTF
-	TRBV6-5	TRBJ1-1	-	TGTGCCAGCAACCCACAGGGCCTCAACGGCACTGAAGCTTTCTTT	CASNPQGLNGTEAFF
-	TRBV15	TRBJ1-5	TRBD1	TGTGCCACCAGCATCGACAGGGGTCAGCCCCAGCATTTT	CATSIDRGQPQHF
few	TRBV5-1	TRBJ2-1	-	TGCGCCAGCAGCTTTGGCCCTGAGAGCGATGAGCAGTTCTTC	CASSFGPESDEQFF
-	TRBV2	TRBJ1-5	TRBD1	TGTGCCGACATTTTGGAACCGGGACAGGGTGGACAGCCCCAGCATTTT	CADILEPGQGGQPQHF
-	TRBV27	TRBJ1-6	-	TGTGCCAGCAGTTTATTTAGCGGTAATAATTCACCCCTCCACTTT	CASSLFSGNNSPLHF
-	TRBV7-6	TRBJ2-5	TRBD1	TGTGCCAGCAGCTTGGGGGGGACAGGGGAGCAAGAGACCCAGTACTTC	CASSLGGTGEQETQYF
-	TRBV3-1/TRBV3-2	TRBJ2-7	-	TGTGCCAGCAGCCAAGGACTGTGGGGCAAGTACGAGCAGTACTTC	CASSQGLWGKYEQYF
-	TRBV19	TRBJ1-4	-	TGTGCCAGTAGTATAATTGGACAGCTTGAAAAACTGTTTTTT	CASSIIGQLEKLFF
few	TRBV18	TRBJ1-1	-	TGTGCCAGCTCCCTAAACAGGGACAACACTGAAGCTTTCTTT	CASSLNRDNTEAFF
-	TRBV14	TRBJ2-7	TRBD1	TGTGCCAGCAGCCCGACAGGGATTCGGGACGAGCAGTACTTC	CASSPTGIRDEQYF
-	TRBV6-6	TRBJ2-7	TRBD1	TGTGCCAGCAGCCCGACAGGGGATGTGTACGAGCAGTACTTC	CASSPTGDVYEQYF
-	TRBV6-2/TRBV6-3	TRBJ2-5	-	TGTGCCAGCAGGTACTGGGGGGTGACTAACCAAGAGACCCAGTACTTC	CASRYWGVTNQETQYF
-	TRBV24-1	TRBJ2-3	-	TGTGCCACCAGTGACTCTAGTAGAGGCACAGATACGCAGTATTTT	CATSDSSRGTDTQYF
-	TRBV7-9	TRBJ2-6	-	TGTGCCAGCACCCCTAGAAACTCTGGGGCCAACGTCCTGACTTTC	CASTPRNSGANVLTF
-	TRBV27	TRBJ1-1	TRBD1	TGTGCCAGCCACTTATACGCGACAGGGACCAATGAAGCTTTCTTT	CASHLYATGTNEAFF
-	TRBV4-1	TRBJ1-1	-	TGCGCCAGCAGCCAAGTTCCAGTCATGGTATTGAACACTGAAGCTTTCTTT	CASSQVPVMVLNTEAFF
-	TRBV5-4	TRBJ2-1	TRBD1	TGTGCCAGCAGCCATTCGGGCACAGGGGGCTACAATGAGCAGTTCTTC	CASSHSGTGGYNEQFF
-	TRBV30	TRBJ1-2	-	TGTGCCTCCCGTATTGGGGGAGGCTACTATGGCTACACCTTC	CASRIGGGYYGYTF
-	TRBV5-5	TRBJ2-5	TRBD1	TGTGCCAGCAGCTCAGGACAGGGCCCAGAGGCCCAGTACTTC	CASSSGQGPEAQYF
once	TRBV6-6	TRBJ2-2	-	TGTGCCAGCGGGGGCCAACCGAACACCGGGGAGCTGTTTTTT	CASGGQPNTGELFF
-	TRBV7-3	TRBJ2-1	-	TGTGCCAGCAGCCCGGGACTCCAAAACAATGAGCAGTTCTTC	CASSPGLQNNEQFF
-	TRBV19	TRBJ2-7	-	TGTGCCAGTAGCCGTGGACAGTCAGTCTACGAGCAGTACTTC	CASSRGQSVYEQYF
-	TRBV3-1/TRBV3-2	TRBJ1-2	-	TGTGCCAGCAACCAACAGGGTGGCTATGGCTACACCTTC	CASNQQGGYGYTF
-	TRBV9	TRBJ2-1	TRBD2	TGTGCCAGCAGCGTAGTAGCGGGGGGCTACAATGAGCAGTTCTTC	CASSVVAGGYNEQFF